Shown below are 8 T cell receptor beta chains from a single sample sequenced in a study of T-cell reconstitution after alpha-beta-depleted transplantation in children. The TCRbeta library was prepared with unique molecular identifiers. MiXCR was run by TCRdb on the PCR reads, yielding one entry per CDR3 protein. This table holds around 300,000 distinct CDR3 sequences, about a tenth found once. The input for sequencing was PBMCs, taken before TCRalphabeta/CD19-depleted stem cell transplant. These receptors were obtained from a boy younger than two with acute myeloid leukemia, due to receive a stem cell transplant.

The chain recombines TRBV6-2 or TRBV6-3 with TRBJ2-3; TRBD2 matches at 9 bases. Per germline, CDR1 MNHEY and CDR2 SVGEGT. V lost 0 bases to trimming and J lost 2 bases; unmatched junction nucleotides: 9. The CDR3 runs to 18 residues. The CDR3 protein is CASSYSPDGGRATDTQYF. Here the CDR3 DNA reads TGTGCCAGCAGTTACTCGCCTGATGGCGGGAGGGCCACAGATACGCAGTATTTT.

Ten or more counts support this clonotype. CDR3 residues: CAISDGPGDTIYF. DNA for the CDR3: TGTGCCATCAGTGATGGACCTGGGGACACCATATATTTT. The V and J genes are TRBV10-3 and TRBJ1-3, with unresolved D. Trimming left V 3 bases short and J 8 bases short, with 11 bases between. The CDR3 sequence is 13 residues long. Germline loops: CDR1 ENHRY, CDR2 SYGVKD.

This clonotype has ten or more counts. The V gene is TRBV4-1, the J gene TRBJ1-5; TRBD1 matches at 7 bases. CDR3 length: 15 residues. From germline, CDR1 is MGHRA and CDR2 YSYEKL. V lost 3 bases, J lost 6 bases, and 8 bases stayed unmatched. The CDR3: CASSHDDRVGQPQHF. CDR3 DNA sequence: TGCGCCAGCAGCCATGACGACAGGGTCGGTCAGCCCCAGCATTTT.

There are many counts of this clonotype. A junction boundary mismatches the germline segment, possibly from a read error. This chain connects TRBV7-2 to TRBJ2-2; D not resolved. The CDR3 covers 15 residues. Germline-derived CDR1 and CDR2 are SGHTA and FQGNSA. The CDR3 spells CASSVAPYNTGELFF. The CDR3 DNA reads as TGTGCCAGCAGCGTAGCACCATATAACACCGGGGAGCTGTTTTTT.

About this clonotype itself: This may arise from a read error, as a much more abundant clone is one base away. CDR3 region: CASSSGNYEQYF. CDR3 in DNA: TGTGCCAGCAGTTCGGGGAACTACGAGCAGTACTTC. The chain carries TRBV3-1 and TRBJ2-7, with D possibly matching TRBD2 (5 bases). Germline CDR1 is LGHDT and CDR2 is YNNKEL (reference sequence). The CDR3 covers 12 residues. Trimming removed 6 bases from V and 3 bases from J, with 9 bases in between.

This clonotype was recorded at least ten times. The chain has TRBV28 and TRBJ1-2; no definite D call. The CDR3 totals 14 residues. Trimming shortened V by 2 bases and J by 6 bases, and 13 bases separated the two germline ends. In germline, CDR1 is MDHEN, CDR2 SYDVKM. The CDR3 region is CASSLPVAPNGYTF. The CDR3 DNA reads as TGTGCCAGCAGTTTACCAGTAGCCCCAAATGGCTACACCTTC.

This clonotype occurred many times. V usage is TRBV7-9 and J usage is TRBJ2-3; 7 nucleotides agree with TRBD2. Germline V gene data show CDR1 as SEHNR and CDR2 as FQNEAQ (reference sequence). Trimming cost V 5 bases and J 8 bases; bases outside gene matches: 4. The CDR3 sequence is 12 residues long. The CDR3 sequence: CASSMGLSTQYF. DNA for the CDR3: TGTGCCAGCAGCATGGGACTATCTACGCAGTATTTT.

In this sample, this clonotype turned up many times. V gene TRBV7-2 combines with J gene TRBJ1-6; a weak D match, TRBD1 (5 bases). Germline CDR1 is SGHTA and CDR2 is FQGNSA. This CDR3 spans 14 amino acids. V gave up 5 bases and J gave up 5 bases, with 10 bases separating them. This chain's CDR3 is CASSVTDHNSPLHF. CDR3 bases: TGTGCCAGCAGCGTGACAGACCATAATTCACCCCTCCACTTT. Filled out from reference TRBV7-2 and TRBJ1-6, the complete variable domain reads GAGVSQSPSNKVTEKGKDVELRCDPISGHTALYWYRQSLGQGLEFLIYFQGNSAPDKSGLPSDRFSAERTGGSVSTLTIQRTQQEDSAVYLCASSVTDHNSPLHFGNGTRLTVT.